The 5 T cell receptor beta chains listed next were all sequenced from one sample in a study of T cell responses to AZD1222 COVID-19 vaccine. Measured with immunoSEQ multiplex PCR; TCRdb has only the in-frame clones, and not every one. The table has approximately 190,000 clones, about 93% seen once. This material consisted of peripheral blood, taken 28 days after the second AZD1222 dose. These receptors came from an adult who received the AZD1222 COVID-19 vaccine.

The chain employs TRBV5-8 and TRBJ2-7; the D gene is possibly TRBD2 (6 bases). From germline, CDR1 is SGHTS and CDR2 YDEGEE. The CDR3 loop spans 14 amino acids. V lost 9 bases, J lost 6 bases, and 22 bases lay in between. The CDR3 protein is CATDRGVPIIEQYF. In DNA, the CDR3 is TGTGCCACAGACCGCGGGGTCCCTATTATCGAGCAGTACTTC.

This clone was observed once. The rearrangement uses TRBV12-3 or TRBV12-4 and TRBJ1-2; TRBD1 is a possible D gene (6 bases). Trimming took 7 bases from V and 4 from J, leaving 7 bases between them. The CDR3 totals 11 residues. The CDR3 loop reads CASKQGYGYTF. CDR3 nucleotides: TGTGCCAGCAAACAGGGCTATGGCTACACCTTC.

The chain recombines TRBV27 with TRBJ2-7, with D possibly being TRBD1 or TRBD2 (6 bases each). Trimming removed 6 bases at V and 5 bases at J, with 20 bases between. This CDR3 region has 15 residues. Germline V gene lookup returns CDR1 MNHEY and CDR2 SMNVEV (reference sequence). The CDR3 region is CASSPYRDLGNEQYF. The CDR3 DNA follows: TGTGCCAGCAGCCCCTACAGGGACTTAGGGAACGAGCAGTACTTC.

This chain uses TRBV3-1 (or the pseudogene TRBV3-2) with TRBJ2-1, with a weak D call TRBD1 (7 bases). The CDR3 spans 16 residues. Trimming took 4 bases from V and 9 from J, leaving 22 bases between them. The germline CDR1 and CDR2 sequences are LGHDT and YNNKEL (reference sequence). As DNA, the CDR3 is TGTGCCAGCAGCCCCGGGGACAGCCTCATGGGGGGTGAGCAGTTCTTC. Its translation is CASSPGDSLMGGEQFF.

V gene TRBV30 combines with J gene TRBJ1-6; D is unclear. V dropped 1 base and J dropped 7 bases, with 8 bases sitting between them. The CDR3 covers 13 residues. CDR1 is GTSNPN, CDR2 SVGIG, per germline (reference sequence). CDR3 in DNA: TGTGCCTGGAGTGGTCAGCTAAATTCACCCCTCCACTTT. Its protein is CAWSGQLNSPLHF.